A selection of T cell receptor beta chains follows, all from one sample in a study of T cell repertoires in cytomegalovirus infection. TCRdb called the reads again in MiXCR, with one record for every CDR3 protein. Here the sample spans around 750,000 distinct CDR3 sequences, approximately 32% being singletons. Which antigens these TCRs recognize remains unknown. Sample: cultured CD8+ T cells from PBMCs, taken from culture after CMV antigen stimulation. These receptor sequences come from a human donor in good health (CMV status not recorded). Some clones in this sample may be carry-over from other donors' samples. Both conserved end residues are part of each CDR3. Fields, in order: J gene, D gene, clone size, V gene, CDR3 DNA, CDR3 protein. The D gene is left open where the match is weak. Size is omitted from some rows. Given values are once, few, many or a class for expanded clones.

J: TRBJ2-1; D: TRBD2; size: .; V: TRBV20-1; DNA: TGCAGTGCTAGTGGGGAGGGTCCCATCGTGCAGTTCTTC; CDR3: CSASGEGPIVQFF
J: TRBJ2-4; D: TRBD1; size: .; V: TRBV7-9; DNA: TGTGCCAGCAGCGCCCAGACAGGGCCCAAAAACATTCAGTACTTC; CDR3: CASSAQTGPKNIQYF
J: TRBJ2-1; D: TRBD2; size: few; V: TRBV7-6; DNA: TGTGCCAGCAGCCACAGACTAGCGGGGGGCTCGTATGAGCAGTTCTTC; CDR3: CASSHRLAGGSYEQFF
J: TRBJ1-1; D: TRBD1; size: few; V: TRBV7-9; DNA: TGTGCCAGCAGGCCGGACAGGATGAACACTGAAGCTTTCTTT; CDR3: CASRPDRMNTEAFF
J: TRBJ2-6; D: .; size: .; V: TRBV7-9; DNA: TGTGCCAGCAGCTACTTACAGGGTTCCGGGGCCAACGTCCTGACTTTC; CDR3: CASSYLQGSGANVLTF
J: TRBJ2-1; D: .; size: .; V: TRBV9; DNA: TGTGCCAGCAGCCCCCCTGGGGGAACCCGGTACAATGAGCAGTTCTTC; CDR3: CASSPPGGTRYNEQFF
J: TRBJ1-6; D: .; size: .; V: TRBV12-3/TRBV12-4; DNA: TGTGCCAGCAGTTCCCCGGGACCAAATTCACCCCTCCACTTT; CDR3: CASSSPGPNSPLHF
J: TRBJ1-2; D: .; size: .; V: TRBV4-3; DNA: TGCGCCAGCAGCCCAAGTGGTGTATCTAACTATGGCTACACCTTC; CDR3: CASSPSGVSNYGYTF
J: TRBJ1-4; D: .; size: .; V: TRBV7-9; DNA: TGTGCCAGCAGGCAACGGGGAGATGAAAAACTGTTTTTT; CDR3: CASRQRGDEKLFF
J: TRBJ2-1; D: TRBD2; size: many; V: TRBV12-3/TRBV12-4; DNA: TGTGCCAGCACCCTCTCTAGCGGGGGTTACAATGAGCAGTTCTTC; CDR3: CASTLSSGGYNEQFF
J: TRBJ1-1; D: .; size: few; V: TRBV6-1; DNA: TGTGCCAGCAGTGATGGGACCGCTTTAACGAACACTGAAGCTTTCTTT; CDR3: CASSDGTALTNTEAFF
J: TRBJ1-2; D: TRBD1; size: many; V: TRBV7-2; DNA: TGTGCCAGCAGCTCAACCGGGACAGACGCCTTTAACTATGGCTACACCTTC; CDR3: CASSSTGTDAFNYGYTF
J: TRBJ2-2; D: .; size: once; V: TRBV20-1; DNA: TGCAGTGGAACCCCAGCGGGCCCGAACACCGGGGAGCTGTTTTTT; CDR3: CSGTPAGPNTGELFF
J: TRBJ1-2; D: .; size: .; V: TRBV28; DNA: TGTGCCAGCGAACCTTGGGTGGGTAACTATGGCTACACCTTC; CDR3: CASEPWVGNYGYTF
J: TRBJ2-3; D: .; size: few; V: TRBV6-1; DNA: TGTGCCAGCAGTGACCGGGACTTATTATCAGATACGCAGTATTTT; CDR3: CASSDRDLLSDTQYF
J: TRBJ1-4; D: .; size: few; V: TRBV6-5; DNA: TGTGCCAGCAGTTACTCTTCCTCTTCCACAACTAATGAAAAACTGTTTTTT; CDR3: CASSYSSSSTTNEKLFF
J: TRBJ2-1; D: .; size: .; V: TRBV28; DNA: TGTGCCAGCAGTTTATTAGGGGGGGCGGCTGAGCAGTTCTTC; CDR3: CASSLLGGAAEQFF
J: TRBJ2-1; D: TRBD1; size: few; V: TRBV7-9; DNA: TGTGCCAGCAGTTTACAGGGGGATAAGTTCTTC; CDR3: CASSLQGDKFF
J: TRBJ1-1; D: TRBD1; size: few; V: TRBV27; DNA: TGTGCCAGCCTTAAACCGGGACAGATAAACACTGAAGCTTTCTTT; CDR3: CASLKPGQINTEAFF
J: TRBJ1-3; D: .; size: many; V: TRBV7-6; DNA: TGTGCCAGCAGCCCCTATCGCGGGCGCTCAGATGGAAACACCATATATTTT; CDR3: CASSPYRGRSDGNTIYF
J: TRBJ1-1; D: .; size: .; V: TRBV6-5; DNA: TGTGCCAGCAGTTACCTCGCAGGGAGGAACACTGAAGCTTTCTTT; CDR3: CASSYLAGRNTEAFF
J: TRBJ1-1; D: .; size: once; V: TRBV19; DNA: TGTGCCAGTAGTATCGACTCCGGCACTGAAGCTTTCTTT; CDR3: CASSIDSGTEAFF
J: TRBJ2-7; D: .; size: .; V: TRBV20-1; DNA: TGCAGTGCTATGACGGCGAACTCCTACGAGCAGTACTTC; CDR3: CSAMTANSYEQYF
J: TRBJ2-6; D: .; size: .; V: TRBV27; DNA: TGTGCCAGCAGGGGCGGAGAAGGGGTCGCCAACGTCCTGACTTTC; CDR3: CASRGGEGVANVLTF
J: TRBJ1-2; D: TRBD1; size: .; V: TRBV7-9; DNA: TGTGCCAGCAGTTCGACAGGGGTCTACACCTTC; CDR3: CASSSTGVYTF
J: TRBJ2-1; D: TRBD2; size: many; V: TRBV20-1; DNA: TGCAGTGCTGTCGGACTAGCGGGGGGGCTGGGTGAGCAGTTCTTC; CDR3: CSAVGLAGGLGEQFF
J: TRBJ2-1; D: .; size: many; V: TRBV9; DNA: TGTGCCAGCAGCGCAAGTCTCAAGACAGATCACAATGAGCAGTTCTTC; CDR3: CASSASLKTDHNEQFF
J: TRBJ1-1; D: .; size: few; V: TRBV7-9; DNA: TGTGCCAGCAGCTTAGTCGGGACGTCATTCAACACTGAAGCTTTCTTT; CDR3: CASSLVGTSFNTEAFF
J: TRBJ2-3; D: .; size: few; V: TRBV4-1; DNA: TGCGCCAGCGAAGCGTATGGCACAGATACGCAGTATTTT; CDR3: CASEAYGTDTQYF
J: TRBJ2-1; D: .; size: few; V: TRBV7-2; DNA: TGTGCCAGCAGCCAGAGTGCCAGGGTATTCGATGAGCAGTTCTTC; CDR3: CASSQSARVFDEQFF
J: TRBJ2-7; D: TRBD1; size: .; V: TRBV6-8; DNA: TGTGCCAGCAAACCGAAGGGGGCGGGTGAGCAGTACTTC; CDR3: CASKPKGAGEQYF
J: TRBJ2-7; D: .; size: .; V: TRBV5-5; DNA: TGTGCCAGCAGCCATCCCTTGGGGCGAACGAGCTCCTACGAGCAGTACTTC; CDR3: CASSHPLGRTSSYEQYF
J: TRBJ2-7; D: .; size: .; V: TRBV4-1; DNA: TGCGCCAGCAGCCAAGATGGTTGGGCCTACGAGCAGTACTTC; CDR3: CASSQDGWAYEQYF
J: TRBJ2-1; D: .; size: few; V: TRBV6-8; DNA: TGTGCCAGCAGTTACCCTGACCCCGACGGGATCGACGAGCAGTTCTTC; CDR3: CASSYPDPDGIDEQFF
J: TRBJ2-3; D: TRBD1; size: .; V: TRBV20-1; DNA: TGCAGTGCTAGAGAAGGGACAGCCTCCGTTGGAGATACGCAGTATTTT; CDR3: CSAREGTASVGDTQYF
J: TRBJ1-5; D: TRBD1; size: many; V: TRBV6-5; DNA: TGTGCCAGCAGCCTCAGGGACAGGGGGAATCAGCCCCAGCATTTT; CDR3: CASSLRDRGNQPQHF
J: TRBJ2-5; D: TRBD2; size: .; V: TRBV4-1; DNA: TGCGCCAGCAGCCAAAGACTAGCGGGGAGCCAAGAGACCCAGTACTTC; CDR3: CASSQRLAGSQETQYF
J: TRBJ2-2; D: .; size: many; V: TRBV7-6; DNA: TGTGCCACCAAAGAGGGGCAGGGGACGAACACCGGGGAGCTGTTTTTT; CDR3: CATKEGQGTNTGELFF
J: TRBJ1-4; D: .; size: many; V: TRBV6-5; DNA: TGTGCCAGCAGTTACCGGGCCGTGATAAATGAAAAACTGTTTTTT; CDR3: CASSYRAVINEKLFF
J: TRBJ2-2; D: .; size: once; V: TRBV19; DNA: TGTGCCAGTAGTATAGGGACTACGCCCACCAGGGAGCTGTTTTTT; CDR3: CASSIGTTPTRELFF
J: TRBJ1-4; D: .; size: .; V: TRBV28; DNA: TGTGCCAGCACAACCGGGACATTACTCGAGGATAATGAAAAACTGTTTTTT; CDR3: CASTTGTLLEDNEKLFF
J: TRBJ1-1; D: .; size: few; V: TRBV20-1; DNA: TGCAGTGCTAGTCTTTATGGGAAGAACACTGAAGCTTTCTTT; CDR3: CSASLYGKNTEAFF
J: TRBJ2-1; D: .; size: .; V: TRBV5-1; DNA: TGCGCCAGCAGCCTTCGACAGGATCGGGCCTGGGAGCAGTTCTTC; CDR3: CASSLRQDRAWEQFF
J: TRBJ1-1; D: .; size: few; V: TRBV27; DNA: TGTGCCAGCAGTTACCAGGGTTCTGAAGCTTTCTTT; CDR3: CASSYQGSEAFF
J: TRBJ1-2; D: .; size: few; V: TRBV4-1; DNA: TGCGCCAGCAGCCAAGATCGATGGGGAAACAGGGAGGGCTACACCTTC; CDR3: CASSQDRWGNREGYTF
J: TRBJ1-5; D: .; size: many; V: TRBV7-8; DNA: TGTGCCAGCAGCTTAGCCGGGGGGTACAATCAGCCCCAGCATTTT; CDR3: CASSLAGGYNQPQHF
J: TRBJ1-3; D: TRBD1; size: .; V: TRBV7-9; DNA: TGTGCCAGCAGTCGGGACAGCCTAGTCTCTGGAAACACCATATATTTT; CDR3: CASSRDSLVSGNTIYF
J: TRBJ2-3; D: TRBD2; size: few; V: TRBV7-9; DNA: TGTGCCAGCGTGGGAGCGGGGGGACGACAGGATACGCAGTATTTT; CDR3: CASVGAGGRQDTQYF
J: TRBJ2-2; D: TRBD1; size: .; V: TRBV7-6; DNA: TGTGCCAGCAGTTGGACAGGGGATCCCGGGGAGCTGTTTTTT; CDR3: CASSWTGDPGELFF
J: TRBJ2-3; D: .; size: few; V: TRBV12-3/TRBV12-4; DNA: TGTGCCAGCAGTTTAGATGGCCGAACTAGCACAGATACGCAGTATTTT; CDR3: CASSLDGRTSTDTQYF
J: TRBJ1-1; D: TRBD1; size: few; V: TRBV27; DNA: TGTGCCAGCAGTCCCGGGGACAGGGGGAACACTGAAGCTTTCTTT; CDR3: CASSPGDRGNTEAFF
J: TRBJ2-6; D: TRBD1; size: .; V: TRBV19; DNA: TGTGCCAGTAGTATAGACCTTCCGGGACAGGGAGGCTCTGGGGCCAACGTCCTGACTTTC; CDR3: CASSIDLPGQGGSGANVLTF
J: TRBJ1-6; D: TRBD1; size: few; V: TRBV4-2; DNA: TGTGCCAGCAGCCAAGAGGTTCAGGGGGATAATTCACCCCTCCACTTT; CDR3: CASSQEVQGDNSPLHF
J: TRBJ1-6; D: .; size: .; V: TRBV4-1; DNA: TGCGCCAGCAGCCAAGGCATGAATTCACCCCTCCACTTT; CDR3: CASSQGMNSPLHF
J: TRBJ2-6; D: .; size: few; V: TRBV20-1; DNA: TGCAGTGCTTTCACGCGGGACCCCAGATCTGGGGCCAACGTCCTGACTTTC; CDR3: CSAFTRDPRSGANVLTF